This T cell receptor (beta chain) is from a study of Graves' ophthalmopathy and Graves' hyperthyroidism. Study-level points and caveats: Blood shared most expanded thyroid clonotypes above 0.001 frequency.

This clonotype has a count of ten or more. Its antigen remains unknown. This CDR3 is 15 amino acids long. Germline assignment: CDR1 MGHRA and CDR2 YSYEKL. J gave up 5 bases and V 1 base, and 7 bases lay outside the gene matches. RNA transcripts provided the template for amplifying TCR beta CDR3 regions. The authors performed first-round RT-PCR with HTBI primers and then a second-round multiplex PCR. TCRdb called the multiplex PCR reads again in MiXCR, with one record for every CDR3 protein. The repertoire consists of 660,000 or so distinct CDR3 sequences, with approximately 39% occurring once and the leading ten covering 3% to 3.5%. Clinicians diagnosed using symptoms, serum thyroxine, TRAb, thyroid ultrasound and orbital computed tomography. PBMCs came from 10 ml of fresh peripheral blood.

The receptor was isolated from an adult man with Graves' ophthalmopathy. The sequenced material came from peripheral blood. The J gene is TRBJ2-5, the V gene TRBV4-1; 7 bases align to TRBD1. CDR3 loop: CASSQGDRVFETQYF. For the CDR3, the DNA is TGCGCCAGCAGCCAAGGAGACAGGGTTTTTGAGACCCAGTACTTC.